These T cell receptor beta chains were read from a single sample in a study of T-cell memory formation after mild COVID-19. One entry per CDR3 protein, called by TCRdb with MiXCR from the 5' RACE reads. The data contain about 180,000 distinct CDR3 sequences, roughly 20% of them singletons. Input material: PBMCs or a T cell subset sorted from them (not recorded which). Source of these receptors: a man aged 18 to 29 who had mild COVID-19 (a few samples of this study predate the infection). Cell type and time point are not known. Each CDR3 is given with its conserved first and last residue. Clone size is given for some rows only: seen once, a few or many times, or a class if the clone is expanded.

j_call v_call clone_size cdr3_aa
TRBJ1-2 TRBV5-1 . CASSLAGLYGYTF
TRBJ2-5 TRBV6-2/TRBV6-3 . CASRLLGQGKGETQYF
TRBJ1-5 TRBV2 . CASSDPARGENQPQHF
TRBJ1-1 TRBV18 . CAGRRDANTEAFF
TRBJ1-2 TRBV5-6 . CASSWDSYGYTF
TRBJ1-2 TRBV18 few CASSSDRAGYGYTF
TRBJ1-2 TRBV11-2 . CASSSIRTGNYVYTF
TRBJ1-2 TRBV7-2 few CASSLSPPGHGYTF
TRBJ2-3 TRBV4-1 . CASSQDSGLGDTQYF
TRBJ2-5 TRBV18 few CASSPTRPETQYF
TRBJ2-1 TRBV7-2 . CASSLGLAPNEQFF
TRBJ2-6 TRBV5-1 . CASSSYSGANVLTF
TRBJ1-6 TRBV6-5 few CASSYMGPESPLHF
TRBJ2-1 TRBV3-1 . CASSHQAWASYNEQFF
TRBJ2-5 TRBV29-1 few CSVEVLGQGVETQYF
TRBJ1-1 TRBV20-1 . CSASTGWKGRTEAFF
TRBJ2-3 TRBV6-5 . CASSRTRTSGGGDTQYF
TRBJ1-1 TRBV7-2 . CASSRKAGYTEAFF
TRBJ1-1 TRBV2 . CASTQETNTEAFF
TRBJ2-3 TRBV29-1 . CSGGEGSIDTQYF
TRBJ1-3 TRBV2 . CASSLTGTGAGNTIYF
TRBJ1-1 TRBV6-5 few CASSYSRQGSTEAFF
TRBJ2-3 TRBV6-5 few CASSSSGGQGDTQYF
TRBJ1-5 TRBV5-1 few CASSLDSAGNQPQHF
TRBJ2-1 TRBV7-6 . CASSLGMADNEQFF
TRBJ1-1 TRBV6-5 . CASSSAGTGRSTEAFF
TRBJ1-5 TRBV20-1 . CSATQGLSQPQHF